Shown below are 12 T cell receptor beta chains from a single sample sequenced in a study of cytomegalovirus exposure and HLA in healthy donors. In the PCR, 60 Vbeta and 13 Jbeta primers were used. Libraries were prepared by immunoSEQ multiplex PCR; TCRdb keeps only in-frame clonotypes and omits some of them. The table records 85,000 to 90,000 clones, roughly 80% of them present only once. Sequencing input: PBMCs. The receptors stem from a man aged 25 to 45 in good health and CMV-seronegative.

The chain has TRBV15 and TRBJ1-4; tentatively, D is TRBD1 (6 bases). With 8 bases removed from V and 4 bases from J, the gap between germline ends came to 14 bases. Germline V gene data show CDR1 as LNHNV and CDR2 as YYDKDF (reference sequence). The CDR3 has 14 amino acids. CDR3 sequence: CATARGQFNEKLFF. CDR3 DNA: TGTGCCACCGCCCGAGGACAGTTTAATGAAAAACTGTTTTTT. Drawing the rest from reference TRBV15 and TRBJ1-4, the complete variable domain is DAMVIQNPRYQVTQFGKPVTLSCSQTLNHNVMYWYQQKSSQAPKLLFHYYDKDFNNEADTPDNFQSRRPNTSFCFLDIRSPGLGDTAMYLCATARGQFNEKLFFGSGTQLSVL.

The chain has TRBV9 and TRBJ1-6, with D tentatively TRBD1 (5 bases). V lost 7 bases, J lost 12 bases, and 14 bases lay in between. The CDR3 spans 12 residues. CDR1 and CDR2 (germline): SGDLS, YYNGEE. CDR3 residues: CASGGNTRPLHF. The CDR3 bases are TGTGCCAGCGGGGGGAATACAAGACCCCTCCACTTT.

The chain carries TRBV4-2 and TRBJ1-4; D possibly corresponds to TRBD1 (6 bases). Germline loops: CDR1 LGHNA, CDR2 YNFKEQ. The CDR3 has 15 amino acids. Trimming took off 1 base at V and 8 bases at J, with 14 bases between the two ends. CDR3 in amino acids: CASSQGGGEGEKLFF. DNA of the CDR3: TGTGCCAGCAGCCAAGGAGGGGGGGAAGGCGAAAAACTGTTTTTT.

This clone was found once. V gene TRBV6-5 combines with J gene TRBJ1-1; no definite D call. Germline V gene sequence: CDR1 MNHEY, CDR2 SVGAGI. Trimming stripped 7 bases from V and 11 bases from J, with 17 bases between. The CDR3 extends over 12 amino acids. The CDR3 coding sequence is TGTGCCAGCACCCGACCCGGCCTCGGGGCTTTCTTT. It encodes CASTRPGLGAFF.

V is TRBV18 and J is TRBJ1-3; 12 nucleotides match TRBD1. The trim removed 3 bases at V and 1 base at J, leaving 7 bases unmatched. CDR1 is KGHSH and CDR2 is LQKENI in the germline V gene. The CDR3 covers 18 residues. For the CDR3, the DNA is TGTGCCAGCTCACCTACCGGGACAGGGGGCTTTTCTGGAAACACCATATATTTT. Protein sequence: CASSPTGTGGFSGNTIYF.

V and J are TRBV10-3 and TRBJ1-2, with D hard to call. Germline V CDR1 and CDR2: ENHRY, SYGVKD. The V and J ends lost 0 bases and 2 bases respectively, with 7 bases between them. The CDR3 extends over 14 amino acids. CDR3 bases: TGTGCCATCAGTGAGTCGACGGGGAACTATGGCTACACCTTC. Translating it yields CAISESTGNYGYTF.

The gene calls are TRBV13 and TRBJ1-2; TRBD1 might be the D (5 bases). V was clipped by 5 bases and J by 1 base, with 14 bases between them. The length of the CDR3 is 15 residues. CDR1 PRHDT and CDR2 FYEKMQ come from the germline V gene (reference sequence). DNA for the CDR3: TGTGCCAGCAGCCAGACAGATGGGGATAACTATGGCTACACCTTC. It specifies CASSQTDGDNYGYTF.

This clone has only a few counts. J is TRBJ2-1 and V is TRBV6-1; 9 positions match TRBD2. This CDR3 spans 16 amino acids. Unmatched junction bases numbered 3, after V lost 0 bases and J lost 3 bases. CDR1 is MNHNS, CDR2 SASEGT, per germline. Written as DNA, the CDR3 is TGTGCCAGCAGTGAAGCGCGGGGGGGCCTCTACAATGAGCAGTTCTTC. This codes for CASSEARGGLYNEQFF.

The DNA for the CDR3 is TGTGCCATCAGTGAGCCCAGGTGGTCCACTGAAGCTTTCTTT. The encoded protein is CAISEPRWSTEAFF. The gene calls are TRBV10-3 and TRBJ1-1; the D is unclear. This CDR3 has 14 amino acids. From germline, CDR1 is ENHRY and CDR2 SYGVKD. Trimming took 2 bases from V and 4 from J, leaving 11 bases between them.

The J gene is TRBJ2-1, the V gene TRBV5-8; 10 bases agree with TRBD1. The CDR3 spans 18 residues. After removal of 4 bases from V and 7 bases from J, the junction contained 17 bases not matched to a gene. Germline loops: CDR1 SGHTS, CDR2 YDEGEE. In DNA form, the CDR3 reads TGTGCCAGCAGCCCGGGACAGGGGTCCCCCTATTTCCAGAATGAGCAGTTCTTC. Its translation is CASSPGQGSPYFQNEQFF.

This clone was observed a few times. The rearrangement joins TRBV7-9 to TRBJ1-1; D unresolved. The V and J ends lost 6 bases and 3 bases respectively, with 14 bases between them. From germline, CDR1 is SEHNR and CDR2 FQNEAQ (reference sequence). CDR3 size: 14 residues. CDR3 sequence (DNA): TGTGCCAGCAGGCCCCGGCGGGGTGACACTGAAGCTTTCTTT. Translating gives CASRPRRGDTEAFF.

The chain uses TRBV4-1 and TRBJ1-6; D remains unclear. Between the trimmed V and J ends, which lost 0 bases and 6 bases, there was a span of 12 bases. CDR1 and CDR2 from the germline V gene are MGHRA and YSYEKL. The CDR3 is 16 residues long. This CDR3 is CASSQEPGNPNSPLHF. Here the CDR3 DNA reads TGCGCCAGCAGCCAAGAACCAGGAAACCCTAATTCACCCCTCCACTTT.